One and the same sample provided the 5 T cell receptor beta chains below, sequenced in a study of shared clonotypes between healthy human individuals. The table came from immunoSEQ multiplex PCR; TCRdb's copy has only in-frame clones and leaves some out. This sample has about 2.4 million clones; 93% occur once, and the top ten carry about 0.34%. Sequencing was carried out using naive CD4+ T cells from PBMCs. Subset reported: CD45RA+ positively selected. These receptors all come from a man aged 18-30 years in good health. Some clones in this sample may be carry-over from other donors' samples.

The J gene is TRBJ2-1, the V gene TRBV29-1, with TRBD2 matching 10 bases. Germline V gene data show CDR1 as SQVTM and CDR2 as ANQGSEA. The CDR3 length is 15 residues. V gave up 0 bases and J gave up 7 bases; unmatched junction bases: 6. The CDR3 is CSVEDGSGRVNEQFF. The DNA for the CDR3 is TGCAGCGTTGAAGATGGGAGCGGGAGGGTTAATGAGCAGTTCTTC.

This sequence joins TRBV6-5 and TRBJ2-7; D may match TRBD1 or TRBD2 (5 bases each). The CDR3 runs 13 residues. The V gene's germline CDR1 is MNHEY and CDR2 SVGAGI. V dropped 6 bases and J dropped 3 bases, with 12 bases sitting between them. CDR3 in DNA: TGTGCCAGCAGCACCCGGGGCTTCTACGAGCAGTACTTC. As protein: CASSTRGFYEQYF.

The V and J genes are TRBV18 and TRBJ1-2; D is possibly TRBD1 (6 bases). This CDR3 is built from 13 residues. From germline, CDR1 is KGHSH and CDR2 LQKENI. Trimming cost V 6 bases and J 8 bases, with 16 bases left between them. This CDR3 is CASSRGQIEGYTF. In DNA form, the CDR3 reads TGTGCCAGCTCGCGTGGACAGATAGAAGGCTACACCTTC.

The table lists this clone with a count of one. The rearrangement uses TRBV28 and TRBJ2-7, with D uncertain. From germline, CDR1 is MDHEN and CDR2 SYDVKM. There are 14 residues in the CDR3. Trimming took off 4 bases at V and 3 bases at J, with 13 bases between the two ends. This CDR3 reads CASSSPTLNYEQYF. The CDR3 region has the DNA TGTGCCAGCAGTTCTCCGACACTGAACTACGAGCAGTACTTC. The whole variable domain, filled in from reference TRBV28 and TRBJ2-7, reads DVKVTQSSRYLVKRTGEKVFLECVQDMDHENMFWYRQDPGLGLRLIYFSYDVKMKEKGDIPEGYSVSREKKERFSLILESASTNQTSMYLCASSSPTLNYEQYFGPGTRLTVT.

The chain combines TRBV5-6 with TRBJ2-4; 10 bases fit TRBD1. The CDR3 has 12 amino acids. Germline values: CDR1 SGHDT, CDR2 YYEEEE. Trimming at V came to 2 bases and at J to 15 bases, leaving 5 bases not matched to a gene. The chain's CDR3 is CASSFDRGHGYF. In nucleotides, the CDR3 is TGTGCCAGCAGCTTCGACAGGGGGCATGGGTACTTC.